This TCR beta chain is drawn from a study of T-cell reconstitution after alpha-beta-depleted transplantation in children. Study findings and constraints: T cells produced anew were the main source of T-cell counts and diversity one year after transplant.

In this sample, this clonotype turned up many times. Its antigen is unknown. Unique molecular identifiers were used in preparing the TCRbeta library. TCRdb reprocessed the PCR reads with MiXCR, giving one entry per CDR3 protein. The data contain 200,000 to 250,000 distinct CDR3 sequences, about 7% of them seen just once; the ten biggest clones take up 5.5%. Trimming cost V 1 base and J 5 bases, with 14 bases left between them. Germline CDR1 is LGHDT and CDR2 is YNNKEL (reference sequence). The CDR3 is 15 amino acids. Source: PBMCs, taken before TCRalphabeta/CD19-depleted stem cell transplant. The TCR sequence derives from a boy aged 2 to 9 with acute lymphoblastic leukemia, due to receive a stem cell transplant. This chain joins TRBV3-1 and TRBJ1-1; no clear D. The CDR3 nucleotides are TGTGCCAGCAGCCAAGCAAACAGCCGGGAAACTGAAGCTTTCTTT. Translated: CASSQANSRETEAFF.